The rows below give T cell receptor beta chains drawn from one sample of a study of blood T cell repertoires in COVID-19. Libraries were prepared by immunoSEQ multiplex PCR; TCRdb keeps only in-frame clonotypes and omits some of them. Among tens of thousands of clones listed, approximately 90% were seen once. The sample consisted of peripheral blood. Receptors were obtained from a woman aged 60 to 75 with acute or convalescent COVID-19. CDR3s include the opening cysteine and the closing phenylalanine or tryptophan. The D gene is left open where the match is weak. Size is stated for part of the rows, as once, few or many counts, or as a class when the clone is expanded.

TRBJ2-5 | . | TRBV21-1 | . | TGTGCCAGCAGCAAATGGACGGGGGCCCGGACAGGGGGCACCCATCCGGTGACCCAGTACTTC | CASSKWTGARTGGTHPVTQYF
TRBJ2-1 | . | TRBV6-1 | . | TGTGCCAGCACCGACTCGTGGGGGGGCCGGAATGAGCAGTTCTTC | CASTDSWGGRNEQFF
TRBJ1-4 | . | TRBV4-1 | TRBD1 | TGCGCCAGCAGCGGGCGACAGGGGGCTAATGAAAAACTGTTTTTT | CASSGRQGANEKLFF
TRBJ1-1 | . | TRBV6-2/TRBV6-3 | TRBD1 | TGTGCCAGCAGTAAACAGGGGACAAGGGACACTGAAGCTTTCTTT | CASSKQGTRDTEAFF
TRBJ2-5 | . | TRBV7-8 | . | TGTGCCAGCAGCTTAGGGGGAGGCGCCGCAACAAAAGAGACCCAGTACTTC | CASSLGGGAATKETQYF
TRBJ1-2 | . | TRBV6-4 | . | TGTGCCAGCAGCGAGACATACTCCACTAACTATGGCTACACCTTC | CASSETYSTNYGYTF
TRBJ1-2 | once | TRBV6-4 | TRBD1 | TGTGCCAGCAGTGACTCGAACAGGGGAGCCCGTGGCTACACCTTC | CASSDSNRGARGYTF
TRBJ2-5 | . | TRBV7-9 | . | TGTGCCAGCAGCGAGACGAGGGGGAGAATGCGGACCCAGTACTTC | CASSETRGRMRTQYF
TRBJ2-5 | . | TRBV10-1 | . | TGCGCCAGCAGTGAAACAGGAAGGAACCAAGAGACCCAGTACTTC | CASSETGRNQETQYF
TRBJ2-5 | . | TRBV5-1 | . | TGCGCCAGCAATAGGGCGGGATACCAAGAGACCCAGTACTTC | CASNRAGYQETQYF
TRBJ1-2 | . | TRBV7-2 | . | TGTGCCAGTAGCTTAGGCAGGGCTAACTATGGCTACACCTTC | CASSLGRANYGYTF
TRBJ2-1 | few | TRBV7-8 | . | TGTGCCAGCAGTTCACTGAGAGGGACCTACAATGAGCAGTTCTTC | CASSSLRGTYNEQFF
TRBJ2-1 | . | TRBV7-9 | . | TGTGCCAGCAGGCGTTCCGCCCTTAGGAGATACAATGAGCAGTTCTTC | CASRRSALRRYNEQFF
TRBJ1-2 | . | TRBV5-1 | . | TGCGCCAGCAGCTTCCTGGCAGGGGACGGCTACACCTTC | CASSFLAGDGYTF
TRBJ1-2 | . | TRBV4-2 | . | TGTGCCAGCAGCCAAGATCGGAACAGGGTCTATGGCTACACCTTC | CASSQDRNRVYGYTF
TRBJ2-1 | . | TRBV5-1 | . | TGCGCCAGCAGCTTGGGAGGGGGATCCTACAATGAGCAGTTCTTC | CASSLGGGSYNEQFF
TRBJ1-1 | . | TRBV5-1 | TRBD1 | TGCGCCAGCAGCTTGGCCTCGACAGGGGAAGAAGCTTTCTTT | CASSLASTGEEAFF
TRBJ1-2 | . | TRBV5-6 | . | TGTGCCAGCAGCCGTCAGTTGGTCCGGTCGGGTCGGGATGGCTACACCTTC | CASSRQLVRSGRDGYTF
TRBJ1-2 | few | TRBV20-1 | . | TGCAGTGCTAGTGATCAATATGGGGGGGACTATGGCTACACCTTC | CSASDQYGGDYGYTF
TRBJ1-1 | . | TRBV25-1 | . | TGTGCCAGCAGTGAATTTGCCGGGGGACCTACTGAAGCTTTCTTT | CASSEFAGGPTEAFF